The next 9 T cell receptor beta chains were all read from a single sample in a study of shared clonotypes between healthy human individuals. Repertoires were generated with immunoSEQ multiplex PCR, while TCRdb's copy carries only in-frame clones and drops some. The table lists 600,000 to 700,000 clones, around four fifths of them singletons, with 1.5% to 2% in the top ten. The specimen was memory CD4+ T cells sorted from blood. Subset here: CD45RA-negative fraction. Receptors originate from a woman aged 30 to 39 in good health.

In regard to this clone: A far larger clone is one nucleotide away, so this likely arose from a read error. This chain connects TRBV29-1 to TRBJ2-1, with TRBD2 matching 8 bases. Germline values: CDR1 SQVTM, CDR2 ANQGSEA. The CDR3 runs 10 residues. J lost 13 bases, V lost 7 bases, and 6 bases had no gene match. CDR3 sequence reads: CSALAGLQFF. CDR3 DNA: TGCAGCGCGTTAGCGGGACTCCAGTTCTTC.

This clone occurred a few times. The V and J genes are TRBV5-1 and TRBJ1-4, with D unclear. Germline CDR1 reads SGHRS; CDR2 reads YFSETQ. The CDR3 consists of 15 residues. The ends were cut back, 0 bases at V and 8 bases at J, with 14 bases in the middle. The CDR3 here is CASSLGGDVGEKLFF. Here the CDR3 DNA reads TGCGCCAGCAGCTTGGGTGGAGATGTGGGGGAAAAACTGTTTTTT.

This clone was seen a single time. The chain combines TRBV4-1 with TRBJ2-7; 8 nucleotides agree with TRBD2. The CDR3 consists of 14 residues. CDR1 MGHRA and CDR2 YSYEKL come from the germline V gene. J lost 3 bases, V lost 5 bases, and 6 bases had no gene match. As DNA, the CDR3 is TGCGCCAGCAGCTACGGACTAGCTTACTACGAGCAGTACTTC. The encoded protein is CASSYGLAYYEQYF.

Note on this clone: A read error is possible here, since a much larger clone lies one base away. The V call is TRBV5-1, the J call TRBJ2-3; D call uncertain. The CDR3 has 13 residues. CDR1 is SGHRS, CDR2 YFSETQ, per germline. V lost 1 base to trimming and J lost 1 base, with 4 bases between them. The chain's CDR3 is CASSLKGTDTQYF. Written as DNA, the CDR3 is TGCGCCAGCAGCTTGAAGGGCACAGATACGCAGTATTTT.

The table lists this clone with a few counts. This chain connects TRBV5-4 to TRBJ2-7; possible D gene TRBD2, 5 bases. The germline V and J ends were trimmed by 1 base and 4 bases, with 15 bases remaining between them. CDR1 is SGHNT and CDR2 is YYREEE in the germline V gene (reference sequence). This CDR3 contains 15 residues. CDR3: CASSLYGNGPYEQYF. The DNA for the CDR3 is TGTGCCAGCAGCTTGTACGGGAACGGCCCTTACGAGCAGTACTTC.

The CDR3 loop reads CASRHRGRDQPQHF. Written as DNA, the CDR3 is TGTGCCAGCAGGCACAGGGGCCGGGATCAGCCCCAGCATTTT. The rearrangement joins TRBV6-5 to TRBJ1-5; 7 bases map to TRBD1. The CDR3 length is 14 residues. Germline CDR1 reads MNHEY; CDR2 reads SVGAGI. V shed 6 bases, J shed 5 bases, and the junction held 7 bases outside the gene matches.

CDR3 bases: TGCGCCAGCAGCTTACGAGGGATCGCTGGGGCCAACGTCCTGACTTTC. Amino acid sequence: CASSLRGIAGANVLTF. The chain carries TRBV5-1 and TRBJ2-6, with D possibly TRBD2 on 5 matching bases. CDR1 and CDR2 (germline): SGHRS, YFSETQ. The CDR3 extends over 16 amino acids. Trimming cost V 2 bases and J 2 bases, with 11 bases left between them.

The gene calls are TRBV18 and TRBJ2-3, with D uncertain. CDR1 is KGHSH, CDR2 LQKENI, per germline. The ends were cut back, 2 bases at V and 2 bases at J, with 8 bases in the middle. The CDR3 is 14 residues long. The CDR3 bases are TGTGCCAGCTCACCAAGCCAGCACACAGATACGCAGTATTTT. Amino acids: CASSPSQHTDTQYF.

V usage is TRBV11-2 and J usage is TRBJ1-2, with unresolved D. The germline V gene has CDR1 SGHAT and CDR2 FQNNGV. Between the trimmed V and J ends, which lost 0 bases and 7 bases, there was a span of 9 bases. The length of the CDR3 is 13 residues. CDR3 loop: CASSLESRVGYTF. The CDR3 DNA reads TGTGCCAGCAGCTTAGAGTCCCGTGTTGGCTACACCTTC.